The next 17 T cell receptor beta chains were all read from a single sample in a study of a mutant IDH1 vaccine in newly diagnosed glioma. Sample time point: week 35, safety follow-up. Doses of 300 ug of mutant IDH1 20-mer peptide were given with topical imiquimod. The antigens for these receptors are not known. Only in-frame clones appear in the TCRdb table, and some are missing; sequencing was by immunoSEQ multiplex PCR. The sample lists about 46,000 clones; 85% to 95% were seen once. The specimen comprised PBMCs, sampled from a glioma patient whose treatment included an IDH1 peptide vaccine. These receptors came from a man aged 45 to 65 with glioma.

This chain connects TRBV5-1 to TRBJ2-3; TRBD1 aligns across 7 bases. The CDR3 consists of 14 residues. V shed 0 bases and J 4 bases; nucleotides not matched to a gene: 2. In germline, CDR1 is SGHRS, CDR2 YFSETQ. This chain's CDR3 is CASSLGQGPDTQYF. The CDR3 region has the DNA TGCGCCAGCAGCTTGGGACAGGGCCCAGATACGCAGTATTTT. Full variable domain (outside the CDR3, taken from reference TRBV5-1 and TRBJ2-3): KAGVTQTPRYLIKTRGQQVTLSCSPISGHRSVSWYQQTPGQGLQFLFEYFSETQRNKGNFPGRFSGRQFSNSRSEMNVSTLELGDSALYLCASSLGQGPDTQYFGPGTRLTVL.

On this clone: An end of the junction does not agree with germline; a read error may underlie this. This chain joins TRBV19 and TRBJ1-5, with D maybe TRBD1 (5 bases). The CDR3 loop spans 17 amino acids. Germline V gene sequence: CDR1 LNHDA, CDR2 SQIVND (reference sequence). CDR3 nucleotides: TGTGCCAGTAGTTTAGACGGGACCCAGAGGCTCAATCAGCCCCAGCATTTT. Its translation: CASSLDGTQRLNQPQHF.

V is TRBV7-9 and J is TRBJ2-7; 7 bases are shared with TRBD1. Germline lookup yields CDR1 SEHNR and CDR2 FQNEAQ (reference sequence). V trimming: 6 bases; J trimming: 5 bases; junction bases outside the gene matches: 7. CDR3 length: 13 amino acids. The CDR3: CASSSGTVNEQYF. DNA for the CDR3: TGTGCCAGCAGTTCCGGGACAGTCAACGAGCAGTACTTC.

The chain recombines TRBV18 with TRBJ1-2; possible D gene TRBD1, 6 bases. The CDR3 totals 17 residues. Germline CDR1 and CDR2: KGHSH and LQKENI. V was shortened by 2 bases and J by 8 bases, with 24 bases between the two germline ends. CDR3 in DNA: TGTGCCAGCTCACCAGAGACCTACAGGGCCGGGTCTGGAGGCTACACCTTC. Protein: CASSPETYRAGSGGYTF.

The chain is built from TRBV7-9 and TRBJ2-7; D unclear. Germline values: CDR1 SEHNR, CDR2 FQNEAQ (reference sequence). V was shortened by 6 bases and J by 0 bases, with 15 bases between the two germline ends. The CDR3 sequence is 15 residues long. The CDR3, as DNA: TGTGCCAGCAGTTCCGTGGTGTCCCCCTCCTACGAGCAGTACTTC. This codes for CASSSVVSPSYEQYF.

The chain recombines TRBV14 with TRBJ2-7; 10 bases match TRBD1. V shed 9 bases, J shed 2 bases, and the junction held 7 bases outside the gene matches. Germline CDR1 SGHDN, CDR2 FVKESK. The length of the CDR3 is 14 residues. The CDR3 DNA follows: TGTGCCAGGCCAACCGGGACAGGGGCCTACGAGCAGTACTTC. Residues: CARPTGTGAYEQYF.

V and J are TRBV7-9 and TRBJ1-1, with unresolved D. The CDR3 has 14 residues. Trimming cost V 2 bases and J 0 bases, with 7 bases left between them. Germline loops: CDR1 SEHNR, CDR2 FQNEAQ (reference sequence). This CDR3 is CASSLHSLNTEAFF. The CDR3 coding sequence is TGTGCCAGCAGCTTACACAGCCTGAACACTGAAGCTTTCTTT.

V is TRBV5-4 and J is TRBJ1-1; no clear D. The V end was cut by 0 bases, the J end by 5 bases, with 14 bases between. The length of the CDR3 is 15 residues. The V gene's germline CDR1 is SGHNT and CDR2 YYREEE (reference sequence). CDR3 DNA: TGTGCCAGCAGCTTGGAACAGCGTCCGGGGACTGAAGCTTTCTTT. Protein: CASSLEQRPGTEAFF.

The J gene is TRBJ2-3, the V gene TRBV5-1; TRBD2 agrees at 16 bases. V gave up 4 bases and J gave up 6 bases; unmatched junction bases: 8. The germline gives CDR1 SGHRS, CDR2 YFSETQ. The CDR3 runs 17 residues. CDR3 sequence: CASSEGTSGRAQDTQYF. The CDR3 DNA reads TGCGCCAGCAGCGAGGGGACTAGCGGGAGGGCGCAGGATACGCAGTATTTT.

The chain links TRBV2 to TRBJ2-3; either TRBD1 or TRBD2 may supply D (5 bases each). CDR1 is SNHLY, CDR2 FYNNEI, per germline. V dropped 7 bases and J dropped 1 base, with 12 bases sitting between them. CDR3 size: 14 residues. The CDR3: CASKARDRTDTQYF. For the CDR3, the DNA is TGTGCCAGCAAGGCCCGGGACCGCACAGATACGCAGTATTTT. Together with reference TRBV2 and TRBJ2-3, the CDR3 gives the full variable domain: EPEVTQTPSHQVTQMGQEVILRCVPISNHLYFYWYRQILGQKVEFLVSFYNNEISEKSEIFDDQFSVERPDGSNFTLKIRSTKLEDSAMYFCASKARDRTDTQYFGPGTRLTVL.

This clone is a singleton in its sample. The chain couples TRBV6-4 to TRBJ2-3; a weak D match, TRBD2 (5 bases). Trimming pared 0 bases from V and 2 bases from J, leaving 12 bases between. Germline-derived CDR1 and CDR2 are MRHNA and SNTAGT. The CDR3 has 16 residues. CDR3 protein: CASSDSSSGPTDTQYF. The CDR3 region has the DNA TGTGCCAGCAGTGACTCCTCGAGCGGACCCACAGATACGCAGTATTTT.

V usage is TRBV7-9 and J usage is TRBJ2-7, with a weak D call TRBD1 (6 bases). The CDR3 contains 15 residues. Trimming shortened V by 1 base and J by 6 bases, and 16 bases separated the two germline ends. Germline V CDR1 and CDR2: SEHNR, FQNEAQ (reference sequence). The CDR3 DNA is TGTGCCAGCAGCTTAGGAGGGGGATCTGAGCGCGAGCAGTACTTC. As protein: CASSLGGGSEREQYF.

This CDR3 is CASSGGQALRIRQYF. The CDR3 DNA reads as TGTGCCAGCAGCGGCGGACAGGCGCTTAGGATCCGACAGTACTTC. V gene TRBV7-2 combines with J gene TRBJ2-7; 7 nucleotides line up with TRBD1. Germline loops: CDR1 SGHTA, CDR2 FQGNSA. The CDR3 totals 15 residues. J was trimmed by 10 bases and V by 5 bases; bases with no gene match: 17. Full variable domain (rest looked up from reference TRBV7-2 and TRBJ2-7): GAGVSQSPSNKVTEKGKDVELRCDPISGHTALYWYRQSLGQGLEFLIYFQGNSAPDKSGLPSDRFSAERTGGSVSTLTIQRTQQEDSAVYLCASSGGQALRIRQYFGPGTRLTVT.

This clone has only one observation. This chain joins TRBV15 and TRBJ2-7; D unclear. Germline assignment: CDR1 LNHNV and CDR2 YYDKDF (reference sequence). The CDR3 is made up of 14 amino acids. Trimming removed 1 base from V and 1 base from J, with 8 bases in between. The CDR3 region is CATSRAGRSYEQYF. In nucleotides, the CDR3 is TGTGCCACCAGCAGAGCCGGGCGGTCCTACGAGCAGTACTTC.

The chain has TRBV5-5 and TRBJ1-2, with D tentatively TRBD1 (5 bases). V lost 3 bases to trimming and J lost 6 bases, with 12 bases between them. The CDR3 spans 13 residues. Germline V gene sequence: CDR1 SGHKS, CDR2 YYEKEE (reference sequence). The CDR3 reads CASSSAGLNGYTF. The CDR3 bases are TGTGCCAGCAGCTCGGCGGGGCTCAATGGCTACACCTTC.

This clone was detected once. This rearrangement joins TRBV11-2 to TRBJ2-7; 9 positions match TRBD1. The CDR3 extends over 14 amino acids. The V gene's germline CDR1 is SGHAT and CDR2 FQNNGV. V was clipped by 5 bases and J by 1 base; unmatched bases: 3. The CDR3 spells CASSQDRGSYEQYF. The CDR3, as DNA: TGTGCCAGCAGCCAGGACAGGGGTTCCTACGAGCAGTACTTC. Complete variable domain (other parts from reference TRBV11-2 and TRBJ2-7): EAGVAQSPRYKIIEKRQSVAFWCNPISGHATLYWYQQILGQGPKLLIQFQNNGVVDDSQLPKDRFSAERLKGVDSTLKIQPAKLEDSAVYLCASSQDRGSYEQYFGPGTRLTVT.

The chain has TRBV6-1 and TRBJ1-2; D remains ambiguous. The CDR3 contains 15 residues. Trimming took off 5 bases at V and 4 bases at J, with 17 bases between the two ends. Per germline, CDR1 MNHNS and CDR2 SASEGT. The CDR3 coding sequence is TGTGCCAGCAGTCGTGAAGGGTTCGGGAGCTATGGCTACACCTTC. Protein product: CASSREGFGSYGYTF.